This T cell receptor (beta chain) was observed in a study of Ad26.COV2.S vaccination and SARS-CoV-2 variants. About the research overall: Intramuscular Ad26.COV2.S doses were given once or twice, 56 days apart.

Germline values: CDR1 LGHNA, CDR2 YSLEER. The V and J ends lost 0 bases and 0 bases respectively, with 12 bases between them. The CDR3 loop spans 17 amino acids. The treatment was: around 19 received Ad26.COV2.S at low or high dose, single or two shots; about 5 received placebo; per-sample allocation not given. The investigators took samples on day 63 after the first vaccine or placebo injection. TCRdb's table, derived via immunoSEQ multiplex PCR, lists solely in-frame clones and lacks some. This table has 250,000 or so clones, around 85% appearing once. Findings and caveats of the study: Vaccine recipients posted higher spike-specific TCR breadth than their placebo counterparts. Responses of spike-specific T cells (both CD8+ and CD4+) reportedly showed substantial breadth after vaccination. Vaccinated and placebo-treated recipients had similar non-spike TCR breadth.

Of note for this clone: Its specificity is not known.

This TCR derives from a person between 18 and 59 years old who received the Ad26.COV2.S COVID-19 vaccine or a placebo. Sequencing used peripheral blood, obtained in a trial of Ad26.COV2.S vaccine versus placebo. V usage is TRBV4-3 and J usage is TRBJ2-4; D remains ambiguous. The DNA for the CDR3 is TGCGCCAGCAGCCAAGACGGGCAGGCCCTAGCCAAAAACATTCAGTACTTC. Its protein is CASSQDGQALAKNIQYF.